The 20 T cell receptor beta chains in this list originate from one sample, sequenced in a study of human T cells and chemical hapten exposure. TCRdb itself ran the RACE reads through MiXCR, one entry per CDR3 protein. The table has around 330,000 distinct CDR3 sequences, 4.5% to 7% seen once; the top ten hold around 8.6%. This sample's time point: pre-sensitization, week 0. Indicated treatment: therapeutic diphenylcyclopropenone sensitization with weekly scalp DPC. The specimen was whole blood, collected in connection with sensitization to the hapten diphenylcyclopropenone (DPC). Receptors originate from a woman aged 18-29 years with alopecia areata. Some clones in this sample may be carry-over from other donors' samples.

This sequence joins TRBV4-2 and TRBJ1-1; D is possibly TRBD1 (6 bases). Germline CDR1 reads LGHNA; CDR2 reads YNFKEQ. Trimming cost V 0 bases and J 5 bases, with 13 bases left between them. The CDR3 has 15 amino acids. The CDR3 DNA is TGTGCCAGCAGCCAAGATGAGCCAGGGGTTACTGAAGCTTTCTTT. Amino acids: CASSQDEPGVTEAFF.

The chain has TRBV9 and TRBJ2-5; TRBD2 might be the D (5 bases). This CDR3 spans 14 amino acids. Germline values: CDR1 SGDLS, CDR2 YYNGEE. Trimming removed 0 bases at V and 5 bases at J, with 11 bases between. CDR3 nucleotides: TGTGCCAGCAGCGTAGATTCGGGGAGTGAGACCCAGTACTTC. Protein product: CASSVDSGSETQYF.

This CDR3 is CASSLLGSTEAFF. The CDR3 bases are TGTGCCAGCAGCTTATTGGGGAGCACTGAAGCTTTCTTT. The chain employs TRBV7-2 and TRBJ1-1; D not certain. Germline V gene lookup returns CDR1 SGHTA and CDR2 FQGNSA. This CDR3 is built from 13 residues. V was trimmed by 2 bases and J by 4 bases, leaving 8 bases between them.

The chain couples TRBV29-1 to TRBJ2-1; D unclear. V lost 6 bases to trimming and J lost 5 bases, with 8 bases between them. This CDR3 spans 11 amino acids. Germline V CDR1 and CDR2: SQVTM, ANQGSEA. DNA for the CDR3: TGCAGCGTGAACGAAAACAATGAGCAGTTCTTC. It codes for CSVNENNEQFF.

The CDR3 region has the DNA TGTGCCAGCAGCTTAGGGGCAGCCTCCTACGAGCAGTACTTC. It codes for CASSLGAASYEQYF. V is TRBV13 and J is TRBJ2-7; no reliable D call. Germline V gene sequence: CDR1 PRHDT, CDR2 FYEKMQ (reference sequence). The CDR3 consists of 14 residues. Trimming pared 0 bases from V and 0 bases from J, leaving 6 bases between.

This clonotype was found many times. A read error is possible here, since a much larger clone lies one base away. V gene TRBV6-6 combines with J gene TRBJ2-7; the match to TRBD1 covers 7 bases. V gave up 6 bases and J gave up 3 bases; unmatched junction bases: 5. This CDR3 has 13 residues. Germline CDR1 MNHNY, CDR2 SVGAGI (reference sequence). CDR3 sequence: CASSSGTDYEQYF. DNA of the CDR3: TGTGCCAGCAGCTCCGGGACAGACTACGAGCAGTACTTC.

This clonotype occurred a few times. A junction end diverges from the germline sequence, so it may reflect a read error. The gene calls are TRBV6-1 and TRBJ1-1, with 7 positions matching TRBD1. The CDR3 extends over 11 amino acids. In germline, CDR1 is MNHNS, CDR2 SASEGT. The CDR3 DNA sequence: TGTGCCAGCAGTGAAAACGGAAGGGACAGTTTT. This sequence encodes CASSENGRDSF.

This chain connects TRBV3-1 to TRBJ1-5; D uncertain. CDR1 and CDR2 from the germline V gene are LGHDT and YNNKEL (reference sequence). V lost 2 bases, J lost 7 bases, and 12 bases lay in between. CDR3 length: 14 residues. CDR3 DNA: TGTGCCAGCAGCCAACAAAGTGACTACCAGCCCCAGCATTTT. Its translation is CASSQQSDYQPQHF.

This clonotype was found a few times. CDR3 region: CASSSRGARNTEAFF. In nucleotides, the CDR3 is TGTGCCAGCAGCTCCAGGGGGGCGCGGAACACTGAAGCTTTCTTT. The rearrangement joins TRBV7-2 to TRBJ1-1, with 7 bases matching TRBD1. The CDR3 length is 15 residues. Germline lookup yields CDR1 SGHTA and CDR2 FQGNSA. After removal of 4 bases from V and 1 base from J, the junction contained 6 bases not matched to a gene.

There are a few counts of this clonotype. The chain has TRBV14 and TRBJ2-3; TRBD1 matches 7 bases. Looked up from germline, CDR1 is SGHDN and CDR2 is FVKESK. This CDR3 is built from 16 residues. The trim removed 0 bases at V and 7 bases at J, leaving 10 bases unmatched. CDR3 amino acids: CASSQDGQEVSYTQYF. CDR3 DNA: TGTGCCAGCAGCCAAGATGGACAGGAAGTTTCGTATACGCAGTATTTT. Together with reference TRBV14 and TRBJ2-3, the CDR3 gives the full variable domain: EAGVTQFPSHSVIEKGQTVTLRCDPISGHDNLYWYRRVMGKEIKFLLHFVKESKQDESGMPNNRFLAERTGGTYSTLKVQPAELEDSGVYFCASSQDGQEVSYTQYFGPGTRLTVL.

This clonotype turned up a few times. The V call is TRBV6-2 or TRBV6-3, the J call TRBJ2-1; no firm D call. Germline V gene data show CDR1 as MNHEY and CDR2 as SVGEGT. The CDR3 has 13 residues. V was shortened by 1 base and J by 1 base, with 2 bases between the two germline ends. The CDR3 nucleotides are TGTGCCAGCAGTTACTTTTCCTACAATGAGCAGTTCTTC. It is translated as CASSYFSYNEQFF.

In its sample, this clonotype was seen many times. The chain employs TRBV5-1 and TRBJ2-3, with unresolved D. This CDR3 is 14 amino acids long. Trimming removed 0 bases at V and 2 bases at J, with 7 bases between. Germline CDR1 SGHRS, CDR2 YFSETQ. Here the CDR3 DNA reads TGCGCCAGCAGCTTGGCCCAGATCACAGATACGCAGTATTTT. Protein: CASSLAQITDTQYF.

This clonotype was seen only a few times. V and J are TRBV7-9 and TRBJ2-5; D possibly uses TRBD1 or TRBD2 (5 bases each). The germline V gene encodes CDR1 SEHNR and CDR2 FQNEAQ (reference sequence). Trimming pared 11 bases from V and 2 bases from J, leaving 12 bases between. The length of the CDR3 is 12 residues. As DNA, the CDR3 is TGTGCCGGGACCTGGGCACAAGAGACCCAGTACTTC. Translating it yields CAGTWAQETQYF.

This clonotype was detected ten times or more. The gene calls are TRBV6-2 or TRBV6-3 and TRBJ2-2; a weak D match, TRBD1 (6 bases). This CDR3 spans 15 amino acids. The germline V gene has CDR1 MNHEY and CDR2 SVGEGT. The V end lost 5 bases, the J end lost 3 bases, and 13 bases lay between the germline ends. The CDR3 DNA follows: TGTGCCAGCAGTCCGGGACAAGGGGACACCGGGGAGCTGTTTTTT. It translates to CASSPGQGDTGELFF.

A few counts support this clonotype. The V call is TRBV7-9, the J call TRBJ1-3, with D possibly matching TRBD1 (5 bases). Germline V lookup: CDR1 SEHNR, CDR2 FQNEAQ (reference sequence). CDR3 length equals 14 residues. The V gene lost 4 bases and the J gene lost 0 bases, with 7 bases spanning the gap. The CDR3: CASSSRASGNTIYF. CDR3 bases: TGTGCCAGCAGCTCCAGGGCCTCTGGAAACACCATATATTTT. Variable domain in full (rest from reference TRBV7-9 and TRBJ1-3): DTGVSQNPRHKITKRGQNVTFRCDPISEHNRLYWYRQTLGQGPEFLTYFQNEAQLEKSRLLSDRFSAERPKGSFSTLEIQRTEQGDSAMYLCASSSRASGNTIYFGEGSWLTVV.

This clonotype appeared a few times. The rearrangement uses TRBV27 and TRBJ2-7; possible D gene TRBD1, 6 bases. This CDR3 comprises 15 residues. Germline CDR1 is MNHEY and CDR2 is SMNVEV (reference sequence). Trimming removed 5 bases at V and 3 bases at J, with 17 bases between. The DNA for the CDR3 is TGTGCCAGCAGTCCCAGCCGGGACACGGGCTACGAGCAGTACTTC. Protein product: CASSPSRDTGYEQYF.

This chain uses TRBV6-2 or TRBV6-3 with TRBJ2-1; 13 nucleotides match TRBD2. After removal of 5 bases from V and 6 bases from J, the junction contained 4 bases not matched to a gene. Germline lookup yields CDR1 MNHEY and CDR2 SVGEGT. The length of the CDR3 is 15 residues. The CDR3 nucleotides read TGTGCCAGCAGTCTACTAGCGGGGGGGATCAATGAGCAGTTCTTC. Translation: CASSLLAGGINEQFF.

This clonotype has ten or more counts. The gene calls are TRBV7-2 and TRBJ2-1, with unresolved D. The V and J ends lost 0 bases and 7 bases respectively, with 7 bases between them. Germline loops: CDR1 SGHTA, CDR2 FQGNSA. The CDR3 is 13 amino acids. The CDR3 reads CASSLADRNEQFF. The CDR3 coding sequence is TGTGCCAGCAGCTTAGCAGACCGGAATGAGCAGTTCTTC. Combining the CDR3 with reference TRBV7-2 and TRBJ2-1 gives the whole variable domain GAGVSQSPSNKVTEKGKDVELRCDPISGHTALYWYRQSLGQGLEFLIYFQGNSAPDKSGLPSDRFSAERTGGSVSTLTIQRTQQEDSAVYLCASSLADRNEQFFGPGTRLTVL.

This clonotype was seen more than once but under ten times. The chain has TRBV6-1 and TRBJ2-4; 7 nucleotides line up with TRBD2. Trimming took 3 bases from V and 8 from J; bases not matched to a gene: 4. The CDR3 extends over 13 amino acids. The germline gives CDR1 MNHNS, CDR2 SASEGT. CDR3 loop: CASSDGREDIQYF. CDR3 sequence (DNA): TGTGCCAGCAGTGATGGGAGGGAGGACATTCAGTACTTC.

This clonotype was detected many times. V is TRBV20-1 and J is TRBJ2-1; the match to TRBD2 covers 8 bases. This CDR3 is 16 amino acids long. Germline trimming cut 0 bases from V and 3 bases from J; bases unmatched to any gene: 7. Per germline, CDR1 DFQATT and CDR2 SNEGSKA (reference sequence). This CDR3 is CSARDLAGGDYNEQFF. The DNA of the CDR3 is TGCAGTGCTAGAGATTTGGCGGGGGGAGACTACAATGAGCAGTTCTTC.